This record covers a single TCR beta chain. This table comes from immunoSEQ multiplex PCR, and its TCRdb copy is limited to in-frame clones, with some not included. Here the sample spans some 15,000 clones, about 89% being singletons. The sample originates from a study of technical replicates of blood from several donors. Germline CDR1 reads WNHNN; CDR2 reads SYGVQD (reference sequence). The CDR3 runs 17 residues. Trimming cost V 0 bases and J 6 bases; bases outside gene matches: 7. The chain joins TRBV10-1 to TRBJ2-3, with 12 bases matching TRBD2. Sequencing was done on a sample of PBMCs. The clonotype originates from a human donor in good health. CDR3 nucleotide sequence: TGCGCCAGCAGTGAGTCTGTACTAGCGGGAGGTCCGGATACGCAGTATTTT. Translation gives CASSESVLAGGPDTQYF.